The 27 T cell receptor beta chains below were found in one sample sequenced in a study of PD-1 blockade in classical Hodgkin lymphoma. Autologous stem cell transplantation was followed by relapse in every patient, and brentuximab vedotin exposure varied. Some clones are missing from TCRdb's copy, which holds only in-frame ones; the method was immunoSEQ multiplex PCR. The sample yields roughly 92,000 clones, roughly 92% seen once. Specimen: peripheral blood mononuclear cells (PBMCs), collected at baseline. The receptor set was obtained from a human donor with classical Hodgkin lymphoma.

The chain has TRBV30 and TRBJ2-7, with D tentatively TRBD1 (6 bases). Germline V gives CDR1 GTSNPN, CDR2 SVGIG (reference sequence). Trimming shortened V by 5 bases and J by 6 bases, and 17 bases separated the two germline ends. The CDR3 is made up of 13 amino acids. Here the CDR3 reads CAWEGQKRLEQYF. DNA of the CDR3: TGTGCCTGGGAAGGACAGAAAAGACTCGAGCAGTACTTC.

The V call is TRBV11-1, the J call TRBJ2-3; the D is unclear. CDR3 length equals 15 residues. In germline, CDR1 is SGHAT, CDR2 FQDESV (reference sequence). V lost 4 bases, J lost 2 bases, and 13 bases lay in between. CDR3 amino acids: CASSSLPLSTDTQYF. The DNA of the CDR3 is TGTGCCAGCAGCTCCCTCCCGCTATCCACAGATACGCAGTATTTT.

The chain recombines TRBV9 with TRBJ2-1; 13 bases match TRBD2. Germline assignment: CDR1 SGDLS and CDR2 YYNGEE. J was trimmed by 8 bases and V by 4 bases; bases with no gene match: 6. The CDR3 sequence is 15 residues long. This CDR3 is CASSPRTSGSYEQFF. The CDR3 nucleotides read TGTGCCAGCAGCCCCCGGACTAGCGGGAGTTATGAGCAGTTCTTC.

The chain has TRBV27 and TRBJ2-1; tentative D call: TRBD2 (6 bases). The CDR3 is 14 residues long. Germline V gives CDR1 MNHEY, CDR2 SMNVEV (reference sequence). The V gene lost 3 bases and the J gene lost 6 bases, with 12 bases spanning the gap. The CDR3 DNA sequence: TGTGCCAGCAGTTTGTCGGGGAGGAGCAATGAGCAGTTCTTC. Translating it yields CASSLSGRSNEQFF.

The chain recombines TRBV30 with TRBJ1-3; 10 bases match TRBD1. CDR1 is GTSNPN, CDR2 SVGIG, per germline (reference sequence). CDR3 size: 13 residues. Trimming at V came to 2 bases and at J to 12 bases, leaving 7 bases not matched to a gene. CDR3 sequence reads: CAWSSGQGNHIYF. CDR3 coding DNA: TGTGCCTGGAGTTCGGGACAGGGGAATCACATATATTTT.

The genes are TRBV10-3 and TRBJ2-7, with D perhaps matching TRBD2 (5 bases). Trimming removed 0 bases from V and 1 base from J, with 25 bases in between. The CDR3 runs to 20 residues. Germline V gene sequence: CDR1 ENHRY, CDR2 SYGVKD. CDR3 bases: TGTGCCATCAGTGAGTCTGATTTTACGGCATCCGGAGGTCTTTCCTACGAGCAGTACTTC. Encoded protein: CAISESDFTASGGLSYEQYF.

The CDR3 bases are TGTGCCAGCTCACCTACAGGACCTAGGGGCAATCAGCCCCAGCATTTT. Translated, it gives CASSPTGPRGNQPQHF. V gene TRBV18 combines with J gene TRBJ1-5, with a possible D match to TRBD1 (5 bases). Germline loops: CDR1 KGHSH, CDR2 LQKENI. The germline V and J ends were trimmed by 3 bases and 2 bases, with 14 bases remaining between them. The CDR3 sequence is 16 residues long.

The V and J genes are TRBV7-9 and TRBJ1-4, with TRBD1 matching over 7 bases. The germline V gene encodes CDR1 SEHNR and CDR2 FQNEAQ (reference sequence). The CDR3 sequence is 15 residues long. V was pared by 4 bases and J by 7 bases, with 9 bases of the junction left unmatched. CDR3 residues: CASSSGDRVGEKLFF. CDR3 DNA sequence: TGTGCCAGCAGCTCGGGCGACAGGGTGGGTGAAAAACTGTTTTTT. Combining the CDR3 with reference TRBV7-9 and TRBJ1-4 gives the whole variable domain DTGVSQNPRHKITKRGQNVTFRCDPISEHNRLYWYRQTLGQGPEFLTYFQNEAQLEKSRLLSDRFSAERPKGSFSTLEIQRTEQGDSAMYLCASSSGDRVGEKLFFGSGTQLSVL.

The rearrangement links TRBV6-1 to TRBJ2-5; the D is unclear. CDR1 is MNHNS and CDR2 is SASEGT in the germline V gene. The ends were cut back, 2 bases at V and 7 bases at J, with 11 bases in the middle. This CDR3 is built from 13 residues. CDR3 in DNA: TGTGCCAGCAGTGAATTGAGCCCACCGACCCAGTACTTC. Its translation: CASSELSPPTQYF.

The chain is built from TRBV5-1 and TRBJ2-6; D is uncertain. The CDR3 is 15 residues long. V was pared by 0 bases and J by 2 bases, with 6 bases between. The germline V gene encodes CDR1 SGHRS and CDR2 YFSETQ. This CDR3 reads CASSLEGTGANVLTF. For the CDR3, the DNA is TGCGCCAGCAGCTTGGAAGGCACTGGGGCCAACGTCCTGACTTTC. Together with reference TRBV5-1 and TRBJ2-6, the CDR3 gives the full variable domain: KAGVTQTPRYLIKTRGQQVTLSCSPISGHRSVSWYQQTPGQGLQFLFEYFSETQRNKGNFPGRFSGRQFSNSRSEMNVSTLELGDSALYLCASSLEGTGANVLTFGAGSRLTVL.

The V call is TRBV28, the J call TRBJ2-5, with D maybe TRBD2 (6 bases). V was shortened by 3 bases and J by 5 bases, with 16 bases between the two germline ends. This CDR3 is 15 amino acids long. CDR1 and CDR2 from the germline V gene are MDHEN and SYDVKM. The CDR3, as DNA: TGTGCCAGCAGTTTGTGGGGGGTCAATAGGGAGACCCAGTACTTC. Translation: CASSLWGVNRETQYF.

The chain carries TRBV27 and TRBJ1-5; no firm D call. CDR3 length equals 13 residues. From germline, CDR1 is MNHEY and CDR2 SMNVEV (reference sequence). V lost 0 bases to trimming and J lost 4 bases, with 4 bases between them. The CDR3 coding sequence is TGTGCCAGCAGTTTATCTTGGAATCAGCCCCAGCATTTT. Amino acid sequence: CASSLSWNQPQHF.

The chain uses TRBV6-1 and TRBJ2-7; 10 bases match TRBD1. The CDR3 is 15 residues long. After removal of 2 bases from V and 3 bases from J, the junction contained 4 bases not matched to a gene. The germline V gene has CDR1 MNHNS and CDR2 SASEGT. CDR3 loop: CASSERDRGGYEQYF. The CDR3 coding sequence is TGTGCCAGCAGTGAAAGGGACAGGGGTGGCTACGAGCAGTACTTC.

The chain combines TRBV9 with TRBJ2-7, with 7 bases aligning to TRBD1. Germline V gives CDR1 SGDLS, CDR2 YYNGEE. This CDR3 has 14 residues. J gave up 3 bases and V 4 bases, and 7 bases lay outside the gene matches. CDR3 in amino acids: CASSPRDSNYEQYF. CDR3 nucleotides: TGTGCCAGCAGCCCCCGGGACAGTAACTACGAGCAGTACTTC.

In this sample, this clone turned up a few times. This chain uses TRBV7-6 with TRBJ2-5; 13 bases are a match to TRBD2. This CDR3 spans 15 amino acids. V dropped 5 bases and J dropped 2; count of bases not matched to a gene: 2. The germline V gene has CDR1 SGHVS and CDR2 FNYEAQ. CDR3 in amino acids: CASSMGLAGQETQYF. CDR3 nucleotide sequence: TGTGCCAGCAGCATGGGACTAGCGGGACAAGAGACCCAGTACTTC.

This rearrangement joins TRBV19 to TRBJ2-1, with 10 bases that match TRBD2. V shed 5 bases and J 7 bases; nucleotides not matched to a gene: 8. Germline loops: CDR1 LNHDA, CDR2 SQIVND (reference sequence). The CDR3 length is 15 residues. The CDR3 DNA is TGTGCCAGTAGTCCCTGGGGACTAGCGTTGAATGAGCAGTTCTTC. It encodes CASSPWGLALNEQFF.

V and J are TRBV30 and TRBJ1-5, with D uncertain. CDR3 length: 13 residues. The germline CDR1 and CDR2 sequences are GTSNPN and SVGIG (reference sequence). The V and J ends lost 6 bases and 4 bases respectively, with 13 bases between them. The CDR3 DNA is TGTGCCTGCTCAGGATTCTTGAATCAGCCCCAGCATTTT. This sequence encodes CACSGFLNQPQHF.

This sequence joins TRBV7-9 and TRBJ2-3; 7 bases line up with TRBD1. CDR1 is SEHNR, CDR2 FQNEAQ, per germline (reference sequence). The trim removed 5 bases at V and 2 bases at J, leaving 7 bases unmatched. This CDR3 region has 15 residues. CDR3 DNA sequence: TGTGCCAGCAGCCAGGGGACAGAGGTCACAGATACGCAGTATTTT. Protein sequence: CASSQGTEVTDTQYF.

The V call is TRBV5-1, the J call TRBJ1-1, with D maybe TRBD1 (6 bases). This CDR3 is built from 15 residues. Deletions cut 4 bases from V and 1 base from J, with 14 bases between. CDR1 and CDR2 (germline): SGHRS, YFSETQ. The CDR3 protein is CASSGLQGSNTEAFF. CDR3 nucleotide sequence: TGCGCCAGCAGCGGCCTTCAGGGGTCGAACACTGAAGCTTTCTTT.

J is TRBJ2-5 and V is TRBV5-4; D unclear. CDR3 size: 11 residues. Trimming stripped 2 bases from V and 1 base from J, with 0 bases between. Germline CDR1 and CDR2: SGHNT and YYREEE (reference sequence). CDR3 DNA: TGTGCCAGCAGCTTCCAAGAGACCCAGTACTTC. Translating gives CASSFQETQYF.

V gene TRBV6-1 combines with J gene TRBJ2-1; TRBD2 matches at 7 bases. The ends lost 4 bases at V and 0 bases at J; junction bases unmatched: 3. The CDR3 consists of 15 residues. In germline, CDR1 is MNHNS, CDR2 SASEGT. CDR3 nucleotide sequence: TGTGCCAGCAGTGCGGGCGGGGGCTCCTACAATGAGCAGTTCTTC. Residues: CASSAGGGSYNEQFF.

The chain carries TRBV7-7 and TRBJ2-5, with D uncertain. The V and J ends lost 0 bases and 2 bases respectively, with 7 bases between them. This CDR3 has 14 residues. Germline CDR1 reads SSHAT; CDR2 reads FNYEAQ (reference sequence). CDR3 amino acids: CASSLAGIQETQYF. The CDR3, as DNA: TGTGCCAGCAGCTTAGCGGGGATTCAAGAGACCCAGTACTTC. Supplemented by reference TRBV7-7 and TRBJ2-5, the full variable domain reads GAGVSQSPRYKVTKRGQDVTLRCDPISSHATLYWYQQALGQGPEFLTYFNYEAQPDKSGLPSDRFSAERPEGSISTLTIQRTEQRDSAMYRCASSLAGIQETQYFGPGTRLLVL.

This clone appeared a single time. The chain carries TRBV10-3 and TRBJ2-1; D possibly matches TRBD1 or TRBD2 (5 bases each). Germline assignment: CDR1 ENHRY and CDR2 SYGVKD. Trimming removed 10 bases at V and 4 bases at J, with 11 bases between. CDR3 length: 12 residues. The CDR3 sequence is CATRDVYNEQFF. The DNA of the CDR3 is TGTGCCACCAGGGACGTGTACAATGAGCAGTTCTTC.

This clone was seen a handful of times. This CDR3 reads CASSLDSVSGNTIYF. CDR3 nucleotide sequence: TGTGCCAGCAGCTTGGACAGTGTCTCTGGAAACACCATATATTTT. V and J are TRBV5-4 and TRBJ1-3; D call uncertain. Germline-derived CDR1 and CDR2 are SGHNT and YYREEE (reference sequence). The CDR3 has 15 amino acids. Trimming stripped 0 bases from V and 0 bases from J, with 7 bases between.

The sample holds one count of this clone. This rearrangement joins TRBV6-5 to TRBJ2-7; the D is unclear. Germline-derived CDR1 and CDR2 are MNHEY and SVGAGI. This CDR3 region has 13 residues. Between the trimmed V and J ends, which lost 5 bases and 2 bases, there was a span of 10 bases. The CDR3 DNA reads as TGTGCCAGCAGTGTGACTCGAGCCTACGAGCAGTACTTC. It is translated as CASSVTRAYEQYF.

The chain has TRBV11-2 and TRBJ1-5, with TRBD1 as a possible D gene (6 bases). The CDR3 contains 17 residues. The V end was cut by 2 bases, the J end by 4 bases, with 18 bases between. The V gene's germline CDR1 is SGHAT and CDR2 FQNNGV. CDR3 in amino acids: CASSLIAGQGGNQPQHF. CDR3 nucleotides: TGTGCCAGCAGCTTAATAGCGGGACAAGGGGGGAATCAGCCCCAGCATTTT.

A single count supports this clone. V is TRBV5-8 and J is TRBJ1-5; 10 bases map to TRBD1. V dropped 0 bases and J dropped 9; count of bases not matched to a gene: 15. The CDR3 runs 18 residues. Germline loops: CDR1 SGHTS, CDR2 YDEGEE. The CDR3, as DNA: TGTGCCAGCAGCTTGGCTAGGCTTGGGGGACAGGGGTTTTGGCCCCAGCATTTT. It codes for CASSLARLGGQGFWPQHF.